One T cell receptor beta chain is described in this entry. Its antigen is unidentified. Germline values: CDR1 MNHEY, CDR2 SVGAGI. V lost 5 bases, J lost 9 bases, and 19 bases lay in between. This CDR3 is built from 14 residues. Second-dose intervals near 4 or 12 weeks were combined. The protocol was immunoSEQ multiplex PCR, while the TCRdb copy is restricted to in-frame clones and leaves out a portion. The table shows approximately 120,000 clones, with roughly nine tenths occurring only once. These data belong to a study of T cell responses to AZD1222 COVID-19 vaccine. Whole-study findings and limits: Researchers took repertoire samples only after the peak T cell response had come.

Sample: peripheral blood, taken 28 days after the second AZD1222 dose. This sequence joins TRBV6-5 and TRBJ2-5, with D possibly being TRBD2 (6 bases). This clonotype was obtained from an adult who received the AZD1222 COVID-19 vaccine. CDR3 sequence: CASSPPGLPGAQYF. In DNA form, the CDR3 reads TGTGCCAGCAGTCCCCCGGGACTCCCAGGCGCCCAGTACTTC.